This is a list of T cell receptor beta chains from one sample in a study of T cells after yellow fever vaccination. A single record per CDR3 protein comes from TCRdb applying MiXCR to the 5' RACE reads. This table holds about 170,000 distinct CDR3 sequences, roughly 6.2% found once. The specimen comprised CD4+ T cells sorted from PBMCs, sampled on the day of the first yellow fever vaccination. The receptors here all came from a man between 18 and 29 years old who received the YFV17D yellow fever vaccine. The CDR3 runs from the conserved cysteine through the conserved F or W. A D gene is named only where the DNA matches it firmly. Clone size appears in some rows only: once, few, many, or a class for an expanded clone.

D	V	J	size	CDR3	DNA
TRBD2	TRBV7-2	TRBJ2-3	many	CASSLAGGRADTQYF	TGTGCCAGCAGCTTAGCCGGGGGGAGGGCAGATACGCAGTATTTT
TRBD1	TRBV7-2	TRBJ2-4	few	CASSPRGGTGRDIQYF	TGTGCCAGCAGCCCCCGCGGTGGGACAGGGCGGGACATTCAGTACTTC
TRBD1	TRBV6-5	TRBJ1-1	many	CASSYGSAGGFTEAFF	TGTGCCAGCAGTTACGGGTCCGCAGGGGGTTTCACTGAAGCTTTCTTT
-	TRBV18	TRBJ1-2	-	CASSEGQDNGYTF	TGTGCCAGCAGCGAAGGGCAGGACAATGGCTACACCTTC
TRBD1	TRBV4-2	TRBJ1-1	many	CASSPSPGQGADEAFF	TGTGCCAGCAGCCCCTCCCCGGGACAGGGGGCGGATGAAGCTTTCTTT
TRBD2	TRBV5-1	TRBJ2-5	-	CASSGTSSGETQYF	TGCGCCAGCAGCGGGACTAGCTCGGGGGAGACCCAGTACTTC
-	TRBV20-1	TRBJ1-2	-	CSARDHVGAMGYTF	TGCAGTGCTAGAGATCATGTTGGGGCGATGGGCTACACCTTC
-	TRBV5-4	TRBJ2-3	-	CASQGRTDTQYF	TGTGCCAGCCAAGGGCGGACAGATACGCAGTATTTT
-	TRBV27	TRBJ2-5	few	CASKFGGSETQYF	TGTGCCAGCAAATTCGGAGGGTCCGAGACCCAGTACTTC
-	TRBV7-2	TRBJ1-2	many	CASSLAAGADNGYTF	TGTGCCAGCAGCTTAGCGGCGGGGGCTGATAATGGCTACACCTTC
-	TRBV20-1	TRBJ2-5	-	CSATVKRDVTKETQYF	TGCAGTGCTACCGTGAAGAGGGACGTAACTAAAGAGACCCAGTACTTC
TRBD1	TRBV5-1	TRBJ2-1	-	CASKGQTSSYNEQFF	TGCGCCAGCAAGGGACAGACCAGCTCCTACAATGAGCAGTTCTTC
-	TRBV6-5	TRBJ1-5	many	CASSYKGGSNQPQHF	TGTGCCAGCAGTTACAAGGGCGGAAGCAATCAGCCCCAGCATTTT
-	TRBV5-1	TRBJ2-5	few	CASSLEGRQETQYF	TGCGCCAGCAGCTTGGAAGGCCGACAAGAGACCCAGTACTTC
-	TRBV10-3	TRBJ1-1	few	CAISPVGGDSEAFF	TGTGCCATCAGCCCAGTCGGGGGGGACTCTGAAGCTTTCTTT
-	TRBV12-3/TRBV12-4	TRBJ1-2	-	CASRDTYYGYTF	TGTGCCAGCAGGGACACATACTATGGCTACACCTTC
TRBD2	TRBV18	TRBJ2-1	-	CASRRRGAESNEQFF	TGTGCCAGCCGACGGCGGGGGGCTGAGAGCAATGAGCAGTTCTTC
-	TRBV7-9	TRBJ2-5	few	CASSLSGTQETQYF	TGTGCCAGCAGCTTGTCTGGGACGCAAGAGACCCAGTACTTC
-	TRBV7-2	TRBJ2-7	few	CASSLALGTSEQYF	TGTGCCAGCAGCTTAGCGCTTGGAACGAGTGAGCAGTACTTC
-	TRBV5-6	TRBJ1-2	-	CASSMGQAGGYTF	TGTGCCAGCAGCATGGGGCAAGCAGGTGGCTACACCTTC
-	TRBV12-3/TRBV12-4	TRBJ2-1	many	CASSSASYYNEQFF	TGTGCCAGCAGTTCGGCTAGCTACTACAATGAGCAGTTCTTC
-	TRBV20-1	TRBJ1-1	few	CSASMAGMNTEAFF	TGCAGTGCTAGTATGGCGGGCATGAACACTGAAGCTTTCTTT
-	TRBV7-2	TRBJ2-5	many	CASSLGREVETQYF	TGTGCCAGCAGCTTAGGTCGTGAGGTGGAGACCCAGTACTTC
-	TRBV6-5	TRBJ2-7	many	CASSYSNPHSYEQYF	TGTGCCAGCAGTTACTCGAATCCTCACTCCTACGAGCAGTACTTC
-	TRBV18	TRBJ1-2	few	CASSPSDSFYGYTF	TGTGCCAGCTCACCAAGTGACAGCTTCTATGGCTACACCTTC
TRBD1	TRBV19	TRBJ2-1	few	CATLDRVNEQFF	TGTGCCACCTTAGACAGGGTCAATGAGCAGTTCTTC
TRBD1	TRBV9	TRBJ1-1	many	CASSRQGAAPETEAFF	TGTGCCAGCAGTCGACAGGGGGCAGCCCCGGAGACTGAAGCTTTCTTT
TRBD1	TRBV6-5	TRBJ2-5	many	CASSYSAGQGAGTQYF	TGTGCCAGCAGCTACTCGGCCGGACAGGGTGCTGGGACCCAGTACTTC
TRBD2	TRBV7-2	TRBJ2-3	-	CASGLAGGRAYTQYF	TGTGCCAGCGGATTAGCGGGGGGGCGCGCGTATACGCAGTATTTT
-	TRBV20-1	TRBJ1-1	many	CSAMVAMNTEAFF	TGCAGTGCTATGGTGGCCATGAACACTGAAGCTTTCTTT
TRBD1	TRBV7-8	TRBJ1-6	-	CASSLRTRQGDSPLHF	TGTGCCAGCAGCTTAAGGACCAGACAGGGAGATTCACCCCTCCACTTT
-	TRBV10-3	TRBJ1-5	many	CAISDRGNQPQHF	TGTGCCATCAGTGACAGGGGCAATCAGCCCCAGCATTTT
-	TRBV19	TRBJ1-1	few	CASSREQFSEAFF	TGTGCCAGTAGTAGGGAACAGTTCTCTGAAGCTTTCTTT
TRBD1	TRBV4-3	TRBJ2-7	few	CASSQDSGQAYEQYF	TGCGCCAGCAGCCAAGACTCGGGACAGGCGTACGAGCAGTACTTC
TRBD1	TRBV19	TRBJ2-3	-	CASSTVRTGGDTQYF	TGTGCCAGTAGTACGGTTCGGACAGGGGGAGATACGCAGTATTTT
-	TRBV7-6	TRBJ2-7	-	CASSLGTGTYEQYF	TGTGCCAGCAGCCTAGGCACAGGGACCTACGAGCAGTACTTC
-	TRBV5-1	TRBJ1-2	many	CASSLGGRLYGYTF	TGCGCCAGCAGCTTGGGAGGCAGACTCTATGGCTACACCTTC
TRBD1	TRBV5-4	TRBJ1-6	-	CASSLEQLARGTGSYNSPLHF	TGTGCCAGCAGCTTGGAACAGCTTGCCAGGGGGACCGGCTCCTATAATTCACCCCTCCACTTT
-	TRBV30	TRBJ2-2	-	CAWSVDLLLELFF	TGTGCCTGGAGTGTAGATTTACTCCTGGAGCTGTTTTTT
TRBD1	TRBV4-3	TRBJ2-6	few	CASSQALGTGAGANVLTF	TGCGCCAGCAGCCAAGCCCTCGGGACAGGGGCTGGGGCCAACGTCCTGACTTTC
TRBD1	TRBV7-2	TRBJ1-5	few	CASSFNRGEQPQHF	TGTGCCAGCAGCTTTAACAGGGGTGAACAGCCCCAGCATTTT
-	TRBV3-1	TRBJ1-5	many	CASSPVGGGDQPQHF	TGTGCCAGCAGCCCCGTTGGGGGCGGCGATCAGCCCCAGCATTTT
TRBD2	TRBV7-2	TRBJ2-3	many	CASSFGAGGRTDTQYF	TGTGCCAGCAGCTTTGGGGCGGGGGGGCGCACAGATACGCAGTATTTT
-	TRBV28	TRBJ1-3	many	CASSFVGTWERTSGNTIYF	TGTGCCAGCAGTTTTGTAGGGACGTGGGAAAGAACCTCTGGAAACACCATATATTTT
-	TRBV24-1	TRBJ1-2	many	CATSDFPRSYGYTF	TGTGCCACCAGTGATTTCCCTCGATCCTATGGCTACACCTTC
-	TRBV10-3	TRBJ2-5	many	CAISRTEKETQYF	TGTGCCATCAGCCGGACAGAGAAGGAGACCCAGTACTTC
-	TRBV7-3	TRBJ1-1	few	CASSSSPNTEAFF	TGTGCCAGCAGTTCCTCCCCTAACACTGAAGCTTTCTTT
TRBD1	TRBV7-9	TRBJ1-1	-	CASSRTGLSTEAFF	TGTGCCAGCAGCCGGACAGGGCTGAGCACTGAAGCTTTCTTT
-	TRBV7-2	TRBJ2-3	many	CASSPPTSLRTDTQYF	TGTGCCAGCAGCCCCCCAACTAGCCTGCGCACAGATACGCAGTATTTT